Given below is one T cell receptor (beta chain) in context. This entry belongs to a study of OX40 agonist ivuxolimab in advanced cancers. Background on the study: Age averaged around 54 years (range roughly 23 to 79), and 82.7% were male. In three patients, partial responses were observed, one with hepatocellular carcinoma and two with cutaneous melanoma.

Germline loops: CDR1 SGHRS, CDR2 YFSETQ. The CDR3 is made up of 14 amino acids. V shed 4 bases, J shed 0 bases, and the junction held 1 base outside the gene matches. TCRdb's copy holds only in-frame clones and misses some; the assay was immunoSEQ multiplex PCR. The table has over 55,000 clones, approximately 89% seen once. This clonotype originated in an adult with an advanced solid tumor such as melanoma, head and neck, liver or kidney cancer. Sequencing used CD4+ or CD8+ T cells sorted from blood, obtained in a trial of the OX40 agonist ivuxolimab. V and J are TRBV5-1 and TRBJ1-3; 7 bases line up with TRBD1. The CDR3 coding sequence is TGCGCCAGCAGCCGGGACAGCTCTGGAAACACCATATATTTT. Translated, it gives CASSRDSSGNTIYF.